This T cell receptor beta chain was obtained from a study of blood T cell repertoires in COVID-19. Here immunoSEQ multiplex PCR was the method, and the copy in TCRdb shows in-frame clones only, minus some. The sample holds about 220,000 clones; 80% are singletons and the top ten take around 13%. J was trimmed by 7 bases and V by 4 bases; bases with no gene match: 16. CDR1 SGHDT and CDR2 YYEEEE come from the germline V gene. The CDR3 is 16 amino acids. The sequenced sample consisted of peripheral blood. The chain combines TRBV5-6 with TRBJ1-2; 7 bases line up with TRBD1. The origin of this receptor is a human donor in a cohort sampled during active COVID-19. CDR3 bases: TGTGCCAGCAGCGGTGAGGTCCGGACAGGTAACCCTGGCTACACCTTC. Translated, it gives CASSGEVRTGNPGYTF.